The TCR beta chain under discussion was sequenced for a study of CD8+ T cells in alopecia areata. This CDR3 is built from 15 residues. The germline gives CDR1 GTSNPN, CDR2 SVGIG (reference sequence). Trimming at V came to 2 bases and at J to 10 bases, leaving 5 bases not matched to a gene. The authors extracted RNA and reverse transcribed it into cDNA as the sequencing template. TCRdb's copy holds only in-frame clones and misses some; the assay was immunoSEQ multiplex PCR. This sample has about 180,000 clones; 53% occur once, and the top ten carry about 10%. Regarding treatment: oral pan-JAK inhibitor, 5-10 mg twice daily.

The source material was CD8+ T cells sorted from blood, sampled at week 24, from a patient treated with tofacitinib. This clonotype was sampled from a human donor with alopecia areata. The chain employs TRBV30 and TRBJ2-2; 15 bases are a match to TRBD2. The DNA for the CDR3 is TGTGCCTGGAGTACCGGGACTAGCGGGGGGCAGGAGCTGTTTTTT. Amino acids: CAWSTGTSGGQELFF.